The 10 T cell receptor beta chains presented below share a single source sample, sequenced in a study of blood T cell repertoires in COVID-19. Profiled with immunoSEQ multiplex PCR; TCRdb holds only in-frame clones, not every one. The table lists about 300,000 clones, about 90% of them singletons, with roughly 6.1% in the top ten. The material sequenced was peripheral blood. The receptors shown here come from a woman in her forties or fifties with COVID-19, enrolled during active disease.

The chain combines TRBV3-1 (or the pseudogene TRBV3-2) with TRBJ1-3; D not resolved. The V gene lost 4 bases and the J gene lost 0 bases, with 7 bases spanning the gap. This CDR3 is 14 amino acids long. Germline V gene sequence: CDR1 LGHDT, CDR2 YNNKEL (reference sequence). CDR3 residues: CASSRPISGNTIYF. In DNA form, the CDR3 reads TGTGCCAGCAGCCGGCCAATCTCTGGAAACACCATATATTTT.

Notes on this clone: This sample also contains other DNA sequences that code for the same CDR3. The chain uses TRBV5-1 and TRBJ1-1, with D possibly matching TRBD1 (6 bases). This CDR3 is 14 amino acids long. CDR1 and CDR2 from the germline V gene are SGHRS and YFSETQ. The V end lost 4 bases, the J end lost 2 bases, and 12 bases lay between the germline ends. In DNA, the CDR3 is TGCGCCAGCAGCCCTCGGACAGCAAACACTGAAGCTTTCTTT. Amino acid sequence: CASSPRTANTEAFF.

This clone was counted only a few times. V and J are TRBV14 and TRBJ1-1; D unclear. With 1 base removed from V and 4 bases from J, the gap between germline ends came to 4 bases. Germline values: CDR1 SGHDN, CDR2 FVKESK. This CDR3 comprises 12 residues. The chain's CDR3 is CASSQGSTEAFF. The CDR3 DNA is TGTGCCAGCAGCCAAGGGAGCACTGAAGCTTTCTTT.

V usage is TRBV7-9 and J usage is TRBJ2-7; D remains ambiguous. Germline CDR1 is SEHNR and CDR2 is FQNEAQ (reference sequence). The CDR3 length is 11 residues. V lost 3 bases, J lost 3 bases, and 3 bases lay in between. CDR3 bases: TGTGCCAGCAGCTTCGTCTACGAGCAGTACTTC. Its protein product is CASSFVYEQYF.

V gene TRBV6-1 combines with J gene TRBJ2-1, with TRBD1 as a possible D gene (5 bases). The CDR3 runs to 13 residues. Trimming shortened V by 2 bases and J by 4 bases, and 6 bases separated the two germline ends. Looked up from germline, CDR1 is MNHNS and CDR2 is SASEGT. Written as DNA, the CDR3 is TGTGCCAGCAGTGAAACAGGTTACAATGAGCAGTTCTTC. It specifies CASSETGYNEQFF.

This chain joins TRBV19 and TRBJ2-7; 7 bases align to TRBD2. The J segment lost 6 bases and the V segment lost 3 bases, leaving 8 bases of the junction unmatched. Per germline, CDR1 LNHDA and CDR2 SQIVND (reference sequence). This CDR3 is 14 amino acids long. CDR3 in DNA: TGTGCCAGTAGTATGACTAGCACAAAACCCGAGCAGTACTTC. This encodes CASSMTSTKPEQYF. The complete variable domain, with remaining parts taken from reference TRBV19 and TRBJ2-7, reads DGGITQSPKYLFRKEGQNVTLSCEQNLNHDAMYWYRQDPGQGLRLIYYSQIVNDFQKGDIAEGYSVSREKKESFPLTVTSAQKNPTAFYLCASSMTSTKPEQYFGPGTRLTVT.

This clone was seen only once. The chain links TRBV5-8 to TRBJ1-5; 10 nucleotides line up with TRBD1. The V gene's germline CDR1 is SGHTS and CDR2 YDEGEE. This CDR3 comprises 18 residues. Trimming cost V 4 bases and J 5 bases; bases outside gene matches: 15. CDR3 DNA: TGTGCCAGCAGCCGGAAGACAGGGGGCGTTCTAAACGATCAGCCCCAGCATTTT. Protein sequence: CASSRKTGGVLNDQPQHF.

J is TRBJ2-1 and V is TRBV5-1; 15 bases map to TRBD2. Looked up from germline, CDR1 is SGHRS and CDR2 is YFSETQ. The CDR3 extends over 18 amino acids. With V trimmed by 3 bases and J by 0 bases, 4 bases remained unmatched. CDR3 loop: CASSSGLAGGSSYNEQFF. The CDR3 DNA reads TGCGCCAGCAGCTCGGGACTAGCGGGGGGTAGCTCCTACAATGAGCAGTTCTTC.

V gene TRBV20-1 combines with J gene TRBJ1-1; TRBD1 might be the D (6 bases). The germline V gene has CDR1 DFQATT and CDR2 SNEGSKA (reference sequence). CDR3 length: 14 residues. Trimming left V 3 bases short and J 1 base short, with 12 bases between. Here the CDR3 DNA reads TGCAGTGCTAGTAGGGGGAGGGGGAACACTGAAGCTTTCTTT. As protein: CSASRGRGNTEAFF.

The J gene is TRBJ1-2, the V gene TRBV25-1; D call uncertain. This CDR3 contains 13 residues. Germline loops: CDR1 MGHDK, CDR2 SYGVNS. V dropped 3 bases and J dropped 7 bases, with 12 bases sitting between them. This CDR3 reads CASSDPQSVGYTF. The CDR3 DNA reads TGTGCCAGCAGTGATCCCCAGTCCGTTGGCTACACCTTC.